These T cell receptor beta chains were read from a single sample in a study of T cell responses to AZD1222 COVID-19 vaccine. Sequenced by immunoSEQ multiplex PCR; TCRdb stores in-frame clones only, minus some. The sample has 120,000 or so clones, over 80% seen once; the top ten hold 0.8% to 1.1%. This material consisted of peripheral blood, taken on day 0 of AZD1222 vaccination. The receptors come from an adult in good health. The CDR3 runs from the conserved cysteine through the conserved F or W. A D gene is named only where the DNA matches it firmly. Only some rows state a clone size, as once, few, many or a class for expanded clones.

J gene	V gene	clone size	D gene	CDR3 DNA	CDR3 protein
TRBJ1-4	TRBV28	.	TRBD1	TGTGCCAGCAGTAAACAGGGGGGCTTAGCTAATGAAAAACTGTTTTTT	CASSKQGGLANEKLFF
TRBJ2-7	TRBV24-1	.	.	TGTGCCACCAGACAAGGGCCCTCCTACGAGCAGTACTTC	CATRQGPSYEQYF
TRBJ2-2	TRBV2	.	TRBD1	TGTGCCAGCAGTGATGATAGGGGGCTAAACGGGGAGCTGTTTTTT	CASSDDRGLNGELFF
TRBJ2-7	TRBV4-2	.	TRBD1	TGTGCCAGCAGCCAAGATTGGGGACAGAACTACGAGCAGTACTTC	CASSQDWGQNYEQYF
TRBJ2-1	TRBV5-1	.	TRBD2	TGCGCCAGCACGGCTAGCGGCCACAATGAGCAGTTCTTC	CASTASGHNEQFF
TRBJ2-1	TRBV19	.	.	TGTGCCAGTAGTAGGACGGGGACTAATGAGCAGTTCTTC	CASSRTGTNEQFF
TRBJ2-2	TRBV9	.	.	TGTGCCAGCAGCGTAGTCACAGTGGGCGGGGAGCTGTTTTTT	CASSVVTVGGELFF
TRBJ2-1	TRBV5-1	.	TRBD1	TGCGCCAGCAGCTTGGGACAGGGAACCACTGAGCAGTTCTTC	CASSLGQGTTEQFF
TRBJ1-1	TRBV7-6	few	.	TGTGCCAGCAGCTTAGAACAGTCGAACACTGAAGCTTTCTTT	CASSLEQSNTEAFF
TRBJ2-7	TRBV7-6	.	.	TGTGCCAGCAGTCATATCAGGGGGGCCTACGAGCAGTACTTC	CASSHIRGAYEQYF
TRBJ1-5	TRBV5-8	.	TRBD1	TGTGCCAGCAGCTTGATGACAGGGGGCTATCAGCCCCAGCATTTT	CASSLMTGGYQPQHF
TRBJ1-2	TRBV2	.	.	TGTGCCAGCAGTGGTTCGGGGGGCCGTGTCTATGGCTACACCTTC	CASSGSGGRVYGYTF
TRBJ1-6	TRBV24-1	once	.	TGTGCCACCAGTGACGTCTCATATAATTCACCCCTCCACTTT	CATSDVSYNSPLHF
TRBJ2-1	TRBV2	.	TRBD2	TGTGCCAGCAGCGAGACTAGCGGGAGAACCTCACAGCAGTTCTTC	CASSETSGRTSQQFF
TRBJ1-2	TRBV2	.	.	TGTGCCAGTGTGAGGGTCGGATATGGCTACACCTTC	CASVRVGYGYTF
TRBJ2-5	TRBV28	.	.	TGTGCCAGCAGTCTACCTAAACCGGAGACCCAGTACTTC	CASSLPKPETQYF
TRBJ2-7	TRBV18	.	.	TGTGCCAGCTCACCCCAGGGCGGGTCCTACGAGCAGTACTTC	CASSPQGGSYEQYF
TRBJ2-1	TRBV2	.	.	TGTGCCAGCACCGCGGAGGGTGAGCAGTTCTTC	CASTAEGEQFF
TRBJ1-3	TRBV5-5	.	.	TGTGCCAGCAGCTGGTCCGGGACACTTTCTGGAAACACCATATATTTT	CASSWSGTLSGNTIYF
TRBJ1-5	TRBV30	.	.	TGTGCCTGGAGTGTTACCTCGGGGAATCAGCCCCAGCATTTT	CAWSVTSGNQPQHF
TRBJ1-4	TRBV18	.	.	TGTGCCAGCTCACCACCGTCCGGTTTAACTAATGAAAAACTGTTTTTT	CASSPPSGLTNEKLFF
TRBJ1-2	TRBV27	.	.	TGTGCCAGCAGTTTCCAGACTAACCCCGACGGCTACACCTTC	CASSFQTNPDGYTF
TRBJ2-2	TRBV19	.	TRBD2	TGTGCCAGTAGTCACCCCAATAGCGGGGCCCCCACCGGGGAGCTGTTTTTT	CASSHPNSGAPTGELFF
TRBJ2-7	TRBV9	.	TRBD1	TGTGCCAGCAGCGCCCCCGGGACAGGGATAGTAGAGCAGTACTTC	CASSAPGTGIVEQYF
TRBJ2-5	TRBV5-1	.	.	TGCGCCAGCGCCACCTGGGCGGTAGAAGAGACCCAGTACTTC	CASATWAVEETQYF